Reported below is one T cell receptor (beta chain). Its antigen is unidentified. The sample comes from a study of beta chain features in type 1 diabetes. Germline lookup yields CDR1 GTSNPN and CDR2 SVGIG (reference sequence). The CDR3 has 15 residues. Between the trimmed V and J ends, which lost 0 bases and 0 bases, there was a span of 6 bases. Study-wide results and caveats: TCRB CDR3s were moderately but significantly shorter in Type 1 diabetes patients in all four CD4+ subsets. Type 1 diabetes patients had fewer VDJ junction insertions and more deletions.

Sequencing targeted expressed TCRB transcripts, as all isolated RNA had been reverse transcribed. TCRdb's copy holds only in-frame clones and misses some; the assay was immunoSEQ multiplex PCR. Among over 600,000 clones listed, around 12% were seen once. Naive, central memory, regulatory and stem cell-like memory cells within the CD4+ compartment were sorted using CD45RO/CCR7/CD25/CD127/CD95/CD27. Sequenced material: naive CD4+ T cells from blood. The chain has TRBV30 and TRBJ1-6; D gene ambiguous. The sequence was collected from a man under 40 with type 1 diabetes. The CDR3 sequence is CAWSVTFSYNSPLHF. In nucleotides, the CDR3 is TGTGCCTGGAGTGTAACCTTCTCCTATAATTCACCCCTCCACTTT.